This passage covers 7 T cell receptor beta chains from one sample sequenced in a study of T cell repertoires in cytomegalovirus infection. TCRdb itself ran the reads through MiXCR, one entry per CDR3 protein. Among roughly 81,000 distinct CDR3 sequences listed, 3.7% were seen once. The sample was PBMCs. These receptors originate from a human donor in good health (CMV status not recorded). Some clones in this sample may be carry-over from other donors' samples.

This clonotype was seen at least ten times. This rearrangement joins TRBV7-2 to TRBJ2-3; no clear D. V was trimmed by 1 base and J by 2 bases, leaving 10 bases between them. Per the germline V gene, CDR1 is SGHTA and CDR2 is FQGNSA. This CDR3 is built from 15 residues. Written as DNA, the CDR3 is TGTGCCAGCAGCTTAGTTATAACTATCACAGATACGCAGTATTTT. This codes for CASSLVITITDTQYF.

This clonotype showed up many times. The chain is built from TRBV7-2 and TRBJ2-7, with TRBD2 matching 10 bases. V shed 6 bases, J shed 7 bases, and the junction held 9 bases outside the gene matches. Germline CDR1 and CDR2: SGHTA and FQGNSA. This CDR3 contains 14 residues. The CDR3 reads CASSPSGGAGEQYF. The CDR3, as DNA: TGTGCCAGCAGTCCGAGCGGGGGGGCCGGTGAGCAGTACTTC. The variable domain in full, with the rest retrieved from reference TRBV7-2 and TRBJ2-7, is GAGVSQSPSNKVTEKGKDVELRCDPISGHTALYWYRQSLGQGLEFLIYFQGNSAPDKSGLPSDRFSAERTGGSVSTLTIQRTQQEDSAVYLCASSPSGGAGEQYFGPGTRLTVT.

This clonotype was seen repeatedly, ten times or more. The chain recombines TRBV7-2 with TRBJ2-7, with D possibly being TRBD2 (6 bases). Germline V gene data show CDR1 as SGHTA and CDR2 as FQGNSA. The V end was cut by 1 base, the J end by 1 base, with 11 bases between. The CDR3 is made up of 15 amino acids. The CDR3: CASSLGGVLSYEQYF. CDR3 bases: TGTGCCAGCAGCTTAGGCGGGGTACTATCCTACGAGCAGTACTTC.

At least ten counts were recorded for this clonotype. The CDR3, as DNA: TGTGCCAGCAGAACGATGGCAGGCGAGATGAACACTGAAGCTTTCTTT. It codes for CASRTMAGEMNTEAFF. The J gene is TRBJ1-1, the V gene TRBV7-2; D is ambiguous. Per the germline V gene, CDR1 is SGHTA and CDR2 is FQGNSA. V was pared by 6 bases and J by 0 bases, with 17 bases between. The CDR3 sequence is 16 residues long.

Ten or more counts support this clonotype. The chain joins TRBV7-2 to TRBJ1-2; D is ambiguous. Germline V lookup: CDR1 SGHTA, CDR2 FQGNSA. The CDR3 runs 9 residues. The germline V and J ends were trimmed by 8 bases and 8 bases, with 6 bases remaining between them. Here the CDR3 reads CASEMGYTF. The DNA for the CDR3 is TGTGCCAGCGAGATGGGCTACACCTTC.

There are many counts of this clonotype. The J gene is TRBJ2-1, the V gene TRBV6-4; D remains unclear. V lost 0 bases and J 4 bases, leaving 4 bases between the germline ends. Germline values: CDR1 MRHNA, CDR2 SNTAGT. The CDR3 is 13 residues long. DNA of the CDR3: TGTGCCAGCAGTGACTCGCCTTACAATGAGCAGTTCTTC. As protein: CASSDSPYNEQFF.

This clonotype occurred many times. V is TRBV6-2 or TRBV6-3 and J is TRBJ1-6; D remains unclear. The ends were cut back, 4 bases at V and 0 bases at J, with 10 bases in the middle. This CDR3 spans 16 amino acids. The germline CDR1 and CDR2 sequences are MNHEY and SVGEGT. The DNA of the CDR3 is TGTGCCAGCAGTTCCGGACGTAGCTCCTATAATTCACCCCTCCACTTT. Amino acid sequence: CASSSGRSSYNSPLHF.